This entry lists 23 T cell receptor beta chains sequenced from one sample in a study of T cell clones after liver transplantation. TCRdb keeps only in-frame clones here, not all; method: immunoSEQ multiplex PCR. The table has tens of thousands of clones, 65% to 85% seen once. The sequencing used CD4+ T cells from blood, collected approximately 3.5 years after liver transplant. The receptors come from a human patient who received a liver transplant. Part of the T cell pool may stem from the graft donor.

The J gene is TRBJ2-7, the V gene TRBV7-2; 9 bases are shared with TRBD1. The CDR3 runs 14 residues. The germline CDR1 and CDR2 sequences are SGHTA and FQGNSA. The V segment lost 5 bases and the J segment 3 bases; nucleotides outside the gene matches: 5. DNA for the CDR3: TGTGCCAGCAGCCCGGACAGGGGCTACTACGAGCAGTACTTC. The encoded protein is CASSPDRGYYEQYF.

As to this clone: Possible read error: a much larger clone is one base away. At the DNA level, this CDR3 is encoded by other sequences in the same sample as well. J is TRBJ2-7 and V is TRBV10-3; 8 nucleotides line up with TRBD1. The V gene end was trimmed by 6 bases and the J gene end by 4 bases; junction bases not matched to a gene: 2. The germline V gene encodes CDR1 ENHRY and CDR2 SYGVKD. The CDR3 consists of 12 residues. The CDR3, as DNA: TGTGCCATCAGCGGACAGGGATACGAGCAGTACTTC. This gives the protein CAISGQGYEQYF.

The CDR3 sequence: CASSLGWAQETQYF. The CDR3, as DNA: TGCGCCAGCAGCTTGGGTTGGGCGCAAGAGACCCAGTACTTC. This chain uses TRBV5-1 with TRBJ2-5; unclear D gene. Per the germline V gene, CDR1 is SGHRS and CDR2 is YFSETQ. This CDR3 region has 14 residues. Trimming removed 0 bases at V and 2 bases at J, with 8 bases between. The entire variable domain, with the rest obtained from reference TRBV5-1 and TRBJ2-5, is as follows: KAGVTQTPRYLIKTRGQQVTLSCSPISGHRSVSWYQQTPGQGLQFLFEYFSETQRNKGNFPGRFSGRQFSNSRSEMNVSTLELGDSALYLCASSLGWAQETQYFGPGTRLLVL.

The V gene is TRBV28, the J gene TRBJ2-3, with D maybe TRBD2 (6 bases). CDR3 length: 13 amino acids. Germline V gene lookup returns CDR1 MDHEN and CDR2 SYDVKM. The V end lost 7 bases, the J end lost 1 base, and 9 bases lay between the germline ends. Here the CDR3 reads CASIGGGTDTQYF. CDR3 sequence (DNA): TGTGCCAGCATCGGGGGAGGCACAGATACGCAGTATTTT.

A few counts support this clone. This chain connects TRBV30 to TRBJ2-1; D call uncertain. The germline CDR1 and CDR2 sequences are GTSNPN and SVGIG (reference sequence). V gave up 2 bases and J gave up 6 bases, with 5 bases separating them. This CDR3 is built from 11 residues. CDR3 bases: TGTGCCTGGAGTTTGGTCAATGAGCAGTTCTTC. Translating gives CAWSLVNEQFF.

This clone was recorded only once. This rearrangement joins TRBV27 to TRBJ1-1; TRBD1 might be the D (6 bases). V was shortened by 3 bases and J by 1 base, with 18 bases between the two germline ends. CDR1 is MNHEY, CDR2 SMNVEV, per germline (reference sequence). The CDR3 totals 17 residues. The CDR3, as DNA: TGTGCCAGCAGTTTCGGCGTTCGGGGCAGGGGGAACACTGAAGCTTTCTTT. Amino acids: CASSFGVRGRGNTEAFF.

The CDR3 region is CASRAGLAAGAANEKLFF. CDR3 sequence (DNA): TGTGCCAGCAGAGCGGGCTTGGCGGCGGGTGCGGCTAATGAAAAACTGTTTTTT. This chain connects TRBV2 to TRBJ1-4; D gene uncertain. CDR3 length: 18 amino acids. V was clipped by 6 bases and J by 3 bases, with 23 bases between them. Germline CDR1 SNHLY, CDR2 FYNNEI.

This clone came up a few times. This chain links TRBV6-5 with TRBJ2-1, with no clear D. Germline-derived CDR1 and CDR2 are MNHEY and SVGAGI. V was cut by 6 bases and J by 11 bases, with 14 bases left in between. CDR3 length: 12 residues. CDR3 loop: CASSAGPLKQFF. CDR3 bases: TGTGCCAGCAGCGCAGGACCCCTTAAGCAGTTCTTC.

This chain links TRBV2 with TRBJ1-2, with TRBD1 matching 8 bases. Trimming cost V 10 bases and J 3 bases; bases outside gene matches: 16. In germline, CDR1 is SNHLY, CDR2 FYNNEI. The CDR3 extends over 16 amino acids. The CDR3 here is CATPHLDRGVDYGYTF. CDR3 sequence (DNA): TGTGCCACCCCACATCTAGACAGGGGAGTTGACTATGGCTACACCTTC.

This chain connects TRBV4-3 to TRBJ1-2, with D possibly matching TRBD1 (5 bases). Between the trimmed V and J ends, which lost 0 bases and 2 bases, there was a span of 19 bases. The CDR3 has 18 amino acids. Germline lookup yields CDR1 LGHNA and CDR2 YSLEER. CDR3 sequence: CASSQDVLLGVRNYGYTF. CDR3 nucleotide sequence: TGCGCCAGCAGCCAAGATGTGCTCTTAGGGGTTCGGAACTATGGCTACACCTTC.

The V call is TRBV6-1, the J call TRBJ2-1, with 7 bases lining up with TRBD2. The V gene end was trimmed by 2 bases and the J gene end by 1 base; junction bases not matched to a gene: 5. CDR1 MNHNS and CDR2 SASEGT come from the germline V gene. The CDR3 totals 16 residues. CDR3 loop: CASSEIFGGSYNEQFF. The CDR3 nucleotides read TGTGCCAGCAGTGAAATTTTCGGGGGGTCCTACAATGAGCAGTTCTTC.

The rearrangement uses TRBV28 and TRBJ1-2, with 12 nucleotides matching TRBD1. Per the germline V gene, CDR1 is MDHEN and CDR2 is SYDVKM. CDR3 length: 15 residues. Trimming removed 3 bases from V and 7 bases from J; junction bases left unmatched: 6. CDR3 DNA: TGTGCCAGCAGTTTCCCGGGACAGGGGGCACGTGGCTACACCTTC. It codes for CASSFPGQGARGYTF.

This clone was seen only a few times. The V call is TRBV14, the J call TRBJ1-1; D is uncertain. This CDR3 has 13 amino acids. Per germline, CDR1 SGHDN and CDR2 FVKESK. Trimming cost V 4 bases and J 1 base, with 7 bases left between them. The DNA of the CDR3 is TGTGCCAGCAGCCCCTCCTGGAACACTGAAGCTTTCTTT. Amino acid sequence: CASSPSWNTEAFF.

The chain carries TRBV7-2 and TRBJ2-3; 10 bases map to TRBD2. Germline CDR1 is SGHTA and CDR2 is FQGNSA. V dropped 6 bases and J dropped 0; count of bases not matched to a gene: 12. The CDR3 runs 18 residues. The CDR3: CASSYRRGLAPSTDTQYF. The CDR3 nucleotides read TGTGCCAGCAGTTACCGAAGGGGACTAGCGCCTAGCACAGATACGCAGTATTTT. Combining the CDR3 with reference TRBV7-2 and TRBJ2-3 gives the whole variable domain GAGVSQSPSNKVTEKGKDVELRCDPISGHTALYWYRQSLGQGLEFLIYFQGNSAPDKSGLPSDRFSAERTGGSVSTLTIQRTQQEDSAVYLCASSYRRGLAPSTDTQYFGPGTRLTVL.

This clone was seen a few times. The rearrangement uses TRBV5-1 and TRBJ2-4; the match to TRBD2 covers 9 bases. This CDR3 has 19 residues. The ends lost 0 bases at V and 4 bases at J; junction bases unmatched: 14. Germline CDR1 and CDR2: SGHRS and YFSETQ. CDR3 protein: CASSLAMGYSGRIKNIQYF. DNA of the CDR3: TGCGCCAGCAGCTTGGCCATGGGCTATAGCGGGAGAATAAAAAACATTCAGTACTTC.

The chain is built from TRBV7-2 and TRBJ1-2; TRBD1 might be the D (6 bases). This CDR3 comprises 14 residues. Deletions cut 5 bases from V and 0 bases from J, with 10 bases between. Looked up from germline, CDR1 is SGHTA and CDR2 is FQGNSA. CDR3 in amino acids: CASSPGTTNYGYTF. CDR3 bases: TGTGCCAGCAGCCCGGGGACAACTAACTATGGCTACACCTTC.

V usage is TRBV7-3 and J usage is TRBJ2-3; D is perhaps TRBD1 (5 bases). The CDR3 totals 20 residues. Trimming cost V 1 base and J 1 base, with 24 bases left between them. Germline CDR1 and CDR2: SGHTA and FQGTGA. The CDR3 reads CASSLKPRSQTGVGTDTQYF. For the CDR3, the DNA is TGTGCCAGCAGCTTAAAACCCAGGTCCCAAACAGGCGTCGGCACAGATACGCAGTATTTT.

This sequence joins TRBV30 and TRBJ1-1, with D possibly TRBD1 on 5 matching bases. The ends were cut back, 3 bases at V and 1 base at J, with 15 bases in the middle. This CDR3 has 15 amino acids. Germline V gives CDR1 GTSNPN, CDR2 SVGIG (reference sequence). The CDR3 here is CAWSFQLRGNTEAFF. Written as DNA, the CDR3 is TGTGCCTGGAGCTTCCAGCTGAGGGGGAACACTGAAGCTTTCTTT.

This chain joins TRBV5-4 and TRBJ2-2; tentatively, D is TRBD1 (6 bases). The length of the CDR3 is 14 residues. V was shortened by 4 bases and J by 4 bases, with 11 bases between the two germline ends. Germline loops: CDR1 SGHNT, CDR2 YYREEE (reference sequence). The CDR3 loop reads CASSQGMSTGELFF. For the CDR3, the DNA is TGTGCCAGCAGCCAGGGGATGTCCACCGGGGAGCTGTTTTTT.

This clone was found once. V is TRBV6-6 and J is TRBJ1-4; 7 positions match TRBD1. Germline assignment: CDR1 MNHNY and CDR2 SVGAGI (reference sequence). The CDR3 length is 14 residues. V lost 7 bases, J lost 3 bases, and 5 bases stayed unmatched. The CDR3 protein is CASTTTGSNEKLFF. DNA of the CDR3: TGTGCCAGCACCACGACAGGGTCTAATGAAAAACTGTTTTTT.

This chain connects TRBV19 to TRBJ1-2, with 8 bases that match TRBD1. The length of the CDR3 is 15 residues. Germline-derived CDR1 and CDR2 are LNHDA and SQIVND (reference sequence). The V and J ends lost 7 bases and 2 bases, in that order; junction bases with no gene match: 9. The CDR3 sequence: CASNSRGLSNYGYTF. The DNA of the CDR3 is TGTGCCAGTAACAGCAGGGGGCTGTCCAACTATGGCTACACCTTC. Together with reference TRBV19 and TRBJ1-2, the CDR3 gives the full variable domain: DGGITQSPKYLFRKEGQNVTLSCEQNLNHDAMYWYRQDPGQGLRLIYYSQIVNDFQKGDIAEGYSVSREKKESFPLTVTSAQKNPTAFYLCASNSRGLSNYGYTFGSGTRLTVV.

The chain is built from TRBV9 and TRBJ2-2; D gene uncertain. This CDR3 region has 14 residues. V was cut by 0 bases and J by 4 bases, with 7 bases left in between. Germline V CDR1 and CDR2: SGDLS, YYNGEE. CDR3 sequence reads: CASSVGVVTGELFF. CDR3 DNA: TGTGCCAGCAGCGTAGGGGTTGTCACCGGGGAGCTGTTTTTT.

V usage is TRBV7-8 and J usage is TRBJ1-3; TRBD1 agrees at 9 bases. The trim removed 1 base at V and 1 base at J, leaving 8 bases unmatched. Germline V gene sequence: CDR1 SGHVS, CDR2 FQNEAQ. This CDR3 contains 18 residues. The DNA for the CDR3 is TGTGCCAGCAGCTTAGTTTTCGGACAGGGGATATCTGGAAACACCATATATTTT. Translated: CASSLVFGQGISGNTIYF.